These 11 T cell receptor beta chains came from one sample sequenced in a study of T cells after yellow fever vaccination. From the 5' RACE reads, TCRdb called clonotypes with MiXCR, one entry per CDR3 protein. The data hold 250,000 to 350,000 distinct CDR3 sequences, with around 8.6% observed a single time. The specimen comprised CD4+ T cells sorted from PBMCs, sampled 5 days after the yellow fever booster vaccination. Receptors originate from a man younger than 35 who received the YFV17D yellow fever vaccine.

The sample holds a few counts of this clonotype. The chain couples TRBV5-1 to TRBJ2-3, with 8 bases lining up with TRBD2. This CDR3 is built from 18 residues. V gave up 2 bases and J gave up 0 bases; unmatched junction bases: 11. Germline assignment: CDR1 SGHRS and CDR2 YFSETQ. CDR3 sequence (DNA): TGCGCCAGCAGCTTCGGGGCGGGGGGCCTACCTAGCACAGATACGCAGTATTTT. Translated, it gives CASSFGAGGLPSTDTQYF.

V usage is TRBV6-1 and J usage is TRBJ1-5; D is undetermined. The CDR3 is made up of 13 amino acids. The V and J ends lost 6 bases and 8 bases respectively, with 14 bases between them. Germline-derived CDR1 and CDR2 are MNHNS and SASEGT. The CDR3 reads CASRLGPNEPQHF. The CDR3 DNA is TGTGCCAGCAGACTCGGCCCGAACGAGCCCCAGCATTTT.

The genes are TRBV12-3 or TRBV12-4 and TRBJ2-3; TRBD2 matches at 11 bases. This CDR3 contains 16 residues. V was pared by 7 bases and J by 5 bases, with 11 bases of the junction left unmatched. CDR3 nucleotides: TGTGCCAGCACCGAAACCCTAGCGGGGGGCAGAGATACGCAGTATTTT. It specifies CASTETLAGGRDTQYF.

This clonotype showed up just a few times. The rearrangement uses TRBV5-1 and TRBJ2-3, with D perhaps TRBD1 or TRBD2 (5 bases each). V lost 4 bases, J lost 3 bases, and 12 bases lay in between. CDR1 and CDR2 (germline): SGHRS, YFSETQ. The CDR3 is 14 amino acids. The CDR3 loop is CASSLLGVTDTQYF. CDR3 in DNA: TGCGCCAGCAGCCTCCTGGGGGTGACAGATACGCAGTATTTT.

This sequence joins TRBV18 and TRBJ2-1; D unresolved. The V end lost 3 bases, the J end lost 9 bases, and 12 bases lay between the germline ends. CDR1 is KGHSH, CDR2 LQKENI, per germline. The CDR3 extends over 13 amino acids. CDR3 bases: TGTGCCAGCTCACCTTCGGACGGGCGTGAGCAGTTCTTC. Translating it yields CASSPSDGREQFF.

This clonotype has more than one count but fewer than ten. V gene TRBV21-1 combines with J gene TRBJ1-2; TRBD1, the D gene given by the table, was not confirmed from the DNA. TRBV21-1 is a known pseudogene. This CDR3 comprises 14 residues. The CDR3 coding sequence is TGTGCCAGCAGCAAATGGCCCAGGGCTTATGGCTACACCTTC. Residues: CASSKWPRAYGYTF.

Only a few counts were recorded for this clonotype. The chain employs TRBV4-3 and TRBJ1-1; possibly TRBD1 for D (5 bases). The CDR3 covers 16 residues. V lost 0 bases to trimming and J lost 1 base, with 12 bases between them. The germline CDR1 and CDR2 sequences are LGHNA and YSLEER. The CDR3 DNA reads TGCGCCAGCAGCCAAGATGGGCTCAGGGCGAACACTGAAGCTTTCTTT. It specifies CASSQDGLRANTEAFF.

This clonotype was counted a few times. This CDR3 is CASSGDNQETQYF. The CDR3 coding sequence is TGTGCCAGCAGTGGGGACAACCAAGAGACCCAGTACTTC. The rearrangement uses TRBV2 and TRBJ2-5; tentative D call: TRBD1 (6 bases). Trimming removed 4 bases from V and 0 bases from J, with 6 bases in between. The CDR3 is 13 amino acids. The germline V gene has CDR1 SNHLY and CDR2 FYNNEI.

This clonotype was found a few times. The chain couples TRBV7-2 to TRBJ1-5, with D perhaps matching TRBD1 (6 bases). Germline CDR1 SGHTA, CDR2 FQGNSA. This CDR3 comprises 14 residues. V gave up 5 bases and J gave up 7 bases, with 15 bases separating them. DNA for the CDR3: TGTGCCAGCAGCCGGTGGGGGGCTGGGCAGCCCCAGCATTTT. The encoded protein is CASSRWGAGQPQHF.

This clonotype was found a few times. This rearrangement joins TRBV25-1 to TRBJ2-3, with 12 bases matching TRBD2. The CDR3 contains 17 residues. Germline values: CDR1 MGHDK, CDR2 SYGVNS. Unmatched junction bases numbered 7, after V lost 4 bases and J lost 2 bases. The CDR3 coding sequence is TGTGCCAGCAGTGTCCTAGCGGGGGGGCCCCTCACAGATACGCAGTATTTT. Protein product: CASSVLAGGPLTDTQYF.

This clonotype was seen ten or more times. The rearrangement joins TRBV6-2 or TRBV6-3 to TRBJ2-5, with D possibly matching TRBD2 (6 bases). The CDR3 contains 12 residues. The V gene's germline CDR1 is MNHEY and CDR2 SVGEGT. The germline V and J ends were trimmed by 2 bases and 5 bases, with 6 bases remaining between them. Written as DNA, the CDR3 is TGTGCCAGCAGTTACGGAGGGGAGACCCAGTACTTC. This encodes CASSYGGETQYF.